This T cell receptor beta chain was found in a study of regulatory T cells in long-lasting Graves disease. Study-wide results and caveats: Graves' patients with persistent disease showed TCR diversity lower than patients newly diagnosed.

As for time point: newly diagnosed GD, antithyroid drugs for less than 3 months. With RNA extracted from PBMCs as input, the TCR library was made. The germline V gene encodes CDR1 ENHRY and CDR2 SYGVKD. The length of the CDR3 is 15 residues. Unmatched junction bases numbered 5, after V lost 3 bases and J lost 3 bases. Building of the TCR beta libraries involved iRepertoire HTBI primers and Arm-PCR of CDR3 regions. TCRdb re-called the multiplex PCR reads through MiXCR, storing one row per CDR3 protein. This table has 250,000 to 400,000 distinct CDR3 sequences, over 15% appearing once. This clonotype has a handful of counts. What it binds is unknown.

This sequence was found in a female donor with Graves disease. The J gene is TRBJ2-3, the V gene TRBV10-3; 8 bases line up with TRBD1. The sample in question was peripheral blood mononuclear cells (PBMCs), obtained at new diagnosis, from a patient treated with antithyroid drugs. DNA of the CDR3: TGTGCCATCAGTGACCCAGGGGGCCTGACAGATACGCAGTATTTT. Protein sequence: CAISDPGGLTDTQYF.